Given below is one T cell receptor beta chain in context. Alopecia areata patients provided lesional scalp punch biopsies and peripheral blood, both collected for the study. The sequencing template was cDNA reverse transcribed from extracted RNA. Profiling relied on immunoSEQ multiplex PCR, and the TCRdb table lists in-frame clones only, not all of them. The table lists about 190,000 clones, approximately 56% of them singletons. The data are from a study of CD8+ T cells in alopecia areata. Turning to the study itself: At a dose of 5 to 10 mg twice daily, oral tofacitinib was given to treated patients. Tofacitinib ran for 6 to 18 months before 6 months off drug.

This receptor was obtained from a human donor with alopecia areata. Here the sequenced sample was CD4+ T cells sorted from blood, taken at week 0.

The CDR3 DNA reads as TGCGCCAGCAGCCCGACAGGGGCGAACACTGAAGCTTTCTTT. This gives the protein CASSPTGANTEAFF. The chain is built from TRBV5-1 and TRBJ1-1; 8 nucleotides match TRBD1. The CDR3 is made up of 14 amino acids. With 4 bases clipped from V and 1 base from J, the junction kept 3 bases outside the gene matches. Germline V lookup: CDR1 SGHRS, CDR2 YFSETQ. Variable domain in full (rest from reference TRBV5-1 and TRBJ1-1): KAGVTQTPRYLIKTRGQQVTLSCSPISGHRSVSWYQQTPGQGLQFLFEYFSETQRNKGNFPGRFSGRQFSNSRSEMNVSTLELGDSALYLCASSPTGANTEAFFGQGTRLTVV.